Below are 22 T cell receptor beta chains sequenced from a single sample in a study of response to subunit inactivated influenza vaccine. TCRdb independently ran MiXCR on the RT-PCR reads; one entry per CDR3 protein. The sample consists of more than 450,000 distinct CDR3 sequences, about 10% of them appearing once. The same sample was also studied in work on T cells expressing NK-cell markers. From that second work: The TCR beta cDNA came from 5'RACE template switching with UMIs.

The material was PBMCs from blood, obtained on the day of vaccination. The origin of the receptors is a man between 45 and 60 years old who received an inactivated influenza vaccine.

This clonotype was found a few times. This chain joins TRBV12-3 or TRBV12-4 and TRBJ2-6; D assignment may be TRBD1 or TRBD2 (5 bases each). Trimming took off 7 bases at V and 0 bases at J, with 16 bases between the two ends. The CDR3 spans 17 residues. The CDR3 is CASMRGAGTSGANVLTF. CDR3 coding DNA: TGTGCCAGCATGAGAGGAGCAGGGACCTCTGGGGCCAACGTCCTGACTTTC.

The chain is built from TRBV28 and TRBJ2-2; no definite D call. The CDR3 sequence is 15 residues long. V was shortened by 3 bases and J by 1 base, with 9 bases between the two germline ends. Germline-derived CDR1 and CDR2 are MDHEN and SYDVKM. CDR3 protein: CASSFGPKNTGELFF. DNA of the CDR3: TGTGCCAGCAGTTTCGGACCAAAGAACACCGGGGAGCTGTTTTTT.

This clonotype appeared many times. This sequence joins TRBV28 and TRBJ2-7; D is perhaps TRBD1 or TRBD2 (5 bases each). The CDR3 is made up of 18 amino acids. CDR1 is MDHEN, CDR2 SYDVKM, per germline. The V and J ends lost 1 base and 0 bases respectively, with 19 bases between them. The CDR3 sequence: CASSLYLSWDASSYEQYF. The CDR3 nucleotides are TGTGCCAGCAGTTTATATCTATCGTGGGACGCGAGCTCCTACGAGCAGTACTTC.

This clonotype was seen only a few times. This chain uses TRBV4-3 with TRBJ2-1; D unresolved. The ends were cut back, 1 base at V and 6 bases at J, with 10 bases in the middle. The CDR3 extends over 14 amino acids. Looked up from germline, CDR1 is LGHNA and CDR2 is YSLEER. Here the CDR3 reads CASSQGSRSNEQFF. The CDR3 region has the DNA TGCGCCAGCAGCCAAGGATCGAGGTCCAATGAGCAGTTCTTC.

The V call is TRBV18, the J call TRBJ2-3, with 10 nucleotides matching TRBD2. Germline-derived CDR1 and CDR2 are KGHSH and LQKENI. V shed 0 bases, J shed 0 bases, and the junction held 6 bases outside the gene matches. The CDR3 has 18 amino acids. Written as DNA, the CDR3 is TGTGCCAGCTCACCACCCCGAGGACTAGCGGAGAGCACAGATACGCAGTATTTT. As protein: CASSPPRGLAESTDTQYF.

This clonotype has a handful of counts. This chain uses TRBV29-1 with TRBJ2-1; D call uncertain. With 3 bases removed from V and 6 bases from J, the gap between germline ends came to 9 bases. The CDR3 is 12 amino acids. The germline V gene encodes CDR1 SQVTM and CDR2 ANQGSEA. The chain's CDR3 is CSVDQSVNEQFF. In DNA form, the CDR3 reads TGCAGCGTTGATCAGTCGGTCAATGAGCAGTTCTTC.

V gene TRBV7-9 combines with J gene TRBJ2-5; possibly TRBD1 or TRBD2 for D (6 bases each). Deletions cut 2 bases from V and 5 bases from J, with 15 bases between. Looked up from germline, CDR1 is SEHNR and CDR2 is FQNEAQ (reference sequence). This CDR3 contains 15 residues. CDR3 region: CASSLNSGGAETQYF. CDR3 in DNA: TGTGCCAGCAGCTTAAATTCCGGGGGCGCGGAGACCCAGTACTTC.

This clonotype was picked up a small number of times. CDR3 bases: TGTGCCAGCAGTACGAGATTTAATGGCTACACCTTC. This encodes CASSTRFNGYTF. The rearrangement joins TRBV12-3 or TRBV12-4 to TRBJ1-2; D remains unclear. Trimming stripped 5 bases from V and 6 bases from J, with 10 bases between. The CDR3 length is 12 residues.

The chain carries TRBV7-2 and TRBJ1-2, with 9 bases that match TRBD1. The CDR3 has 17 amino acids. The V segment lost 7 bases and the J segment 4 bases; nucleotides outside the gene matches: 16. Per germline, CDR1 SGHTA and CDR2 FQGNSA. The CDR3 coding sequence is TGTGCCAGCATCCTAGGCGCGAAACAGGGGGCGGCCTATGGCTACACCTTC. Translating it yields CASILGAKQGAAYGYTF.

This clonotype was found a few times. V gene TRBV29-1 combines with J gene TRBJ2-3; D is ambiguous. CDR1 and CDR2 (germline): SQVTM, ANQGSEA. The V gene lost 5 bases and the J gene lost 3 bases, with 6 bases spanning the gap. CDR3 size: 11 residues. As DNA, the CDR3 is TGCAGCGTTCCCGTTACAGATACGCAGTATTTT. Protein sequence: CSVPVTDTQYF.

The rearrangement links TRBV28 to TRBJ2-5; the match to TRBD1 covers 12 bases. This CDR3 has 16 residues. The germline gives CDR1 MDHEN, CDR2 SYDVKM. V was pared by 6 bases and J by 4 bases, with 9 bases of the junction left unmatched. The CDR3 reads CASRQPGTGGRETQYF. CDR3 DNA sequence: TGTGCCAGCAGACAACCAGGGACAGGGGGCAGAGAGACCCAGTACTTC.

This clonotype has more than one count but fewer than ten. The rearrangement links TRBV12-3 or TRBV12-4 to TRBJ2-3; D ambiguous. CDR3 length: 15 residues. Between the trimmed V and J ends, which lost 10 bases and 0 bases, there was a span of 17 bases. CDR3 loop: CAISSLATSTDTQYF. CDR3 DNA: TGTGCCATCTCTTCCCTGGCGACTAGCACAGATACGCAGTATTTT.

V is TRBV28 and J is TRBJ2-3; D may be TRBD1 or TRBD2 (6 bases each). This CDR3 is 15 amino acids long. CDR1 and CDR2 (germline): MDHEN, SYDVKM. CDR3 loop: CATSGGGQGSDTQYF. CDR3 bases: TGTGCGACTAGTGGTGGGGGCCAGGGTTCGGATACGCAGTATTTT.

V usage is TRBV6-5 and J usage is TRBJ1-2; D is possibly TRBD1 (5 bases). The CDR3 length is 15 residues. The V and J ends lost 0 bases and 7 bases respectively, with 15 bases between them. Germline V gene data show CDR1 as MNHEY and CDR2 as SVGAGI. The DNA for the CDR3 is TGTGCCAGCAGTTACTCGACGGGTGCAGGGTTTGGCTACACCTTC. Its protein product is CASSYSTGAGFGYTF.

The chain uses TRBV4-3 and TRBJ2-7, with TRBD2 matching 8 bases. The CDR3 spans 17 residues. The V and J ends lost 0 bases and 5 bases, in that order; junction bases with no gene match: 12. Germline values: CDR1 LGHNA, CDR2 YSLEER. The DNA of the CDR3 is TGCGCCAGCAGCCAAGATATTGGGACTAGTTTTATCCACGAGCAGTACTTC. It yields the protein CASSQDIGTSFIHEQYF.

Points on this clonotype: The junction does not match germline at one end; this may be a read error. The CDR3 is CSARDLPYDEQFF. As DNA, the CDR3 is TGCAGTGCTAGAGATCTCCCCTACGATGAGCAGTTCTTC. The chain uses TRBV20-1 and TRBJ2-1; D is uncertain. From germline, CDR1 is DFQATT and CDR2 SNEGSKA (reference sequence). The CDR3 consists of 13 residues.

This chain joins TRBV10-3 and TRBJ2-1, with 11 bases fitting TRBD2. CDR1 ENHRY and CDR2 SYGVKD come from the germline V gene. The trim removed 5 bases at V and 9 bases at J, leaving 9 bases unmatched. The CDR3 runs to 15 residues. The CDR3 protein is CAISTGTSGGGEQFF. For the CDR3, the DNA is TGTGCCATCAGTACCGGGACTAGCGGAGGGGGTGAGCAGTTCTTC.

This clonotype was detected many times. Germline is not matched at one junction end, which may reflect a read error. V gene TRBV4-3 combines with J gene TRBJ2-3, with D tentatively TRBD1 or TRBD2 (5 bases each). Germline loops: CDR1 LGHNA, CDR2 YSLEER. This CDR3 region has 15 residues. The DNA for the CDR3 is TGCGCCAGCATCCAAGATCTGGGGACGCTAGTTGCGCAGTATTTT. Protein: CASIQDLGTLVAQYF.

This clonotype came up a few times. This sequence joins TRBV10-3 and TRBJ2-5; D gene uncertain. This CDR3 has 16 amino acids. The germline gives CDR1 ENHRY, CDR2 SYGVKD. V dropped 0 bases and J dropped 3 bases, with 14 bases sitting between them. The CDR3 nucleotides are TGTGCCATCAGTGAGTCTAAAAGGGCTCCGGAAGAGACCCAGTACTTC. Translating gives CAISESKRAPEETQYF.

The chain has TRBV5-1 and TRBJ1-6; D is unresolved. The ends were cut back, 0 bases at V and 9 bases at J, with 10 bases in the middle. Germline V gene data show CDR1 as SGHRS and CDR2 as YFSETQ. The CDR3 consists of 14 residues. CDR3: CASSLEGSGSPLHF. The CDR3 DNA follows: TGCGCCAGCAGCTTGGAAGGGAGTGGTTCACCCCTCCACTTT.

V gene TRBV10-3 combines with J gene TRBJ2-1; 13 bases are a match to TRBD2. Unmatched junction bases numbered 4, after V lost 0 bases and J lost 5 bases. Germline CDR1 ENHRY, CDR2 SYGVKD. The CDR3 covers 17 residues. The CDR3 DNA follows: TGTGCCATCAGTGAGTCGTGGGGACTAGCGGGGAACAATGAGCAGTTCTTC. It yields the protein CAISESWGLAGNNEQFF.

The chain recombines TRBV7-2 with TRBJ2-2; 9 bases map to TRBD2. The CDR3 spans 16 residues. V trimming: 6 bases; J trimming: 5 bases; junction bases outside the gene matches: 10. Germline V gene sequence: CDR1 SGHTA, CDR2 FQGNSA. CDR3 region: CASRVAGEMRTGELFF. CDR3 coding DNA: TGTGCCAGCAGGGTAGCGGGAGAGATGAGAACCGGGGAGCTGTTTTTT.